One sample yielded the 9 T cell receptor beta chains listed below, sequenced in a study of shared clonotypes between healthy human individuals (TCRdb year 2020). Receptor libraries were prepared by the immunoSEQ multiplex PCR assay. TCRdb re-hosts the immuneACCESS table, in-frame sequences only. Its copies lack some clones; in the studies checked, an unresolved V gene accounts for under half of them, and the cause for the rest is not known. This sample comprises over a million clones, approximately 70% of them detected only once. Approximately 1.5% of the sample rests with the top ten. The material sequenced was memory CD4+ T cells sorted from blood. The cell subset or site label corresponds to: CD45RA-negative fraction. These receptors all come from a man younger than 35 in good health.

V gene TRBV5-6 combines with J gene TRBJ1-1, with a possible D match to TRBD1 (5 bases). The CDR3 runs 16 residues. V shed 2 bases and J shed 0 bases, with 14 bases lying between them. The germline gives CDR1 SGHDT, CDR2 YYEEEE. The CDR3 loop is CASSLSGANLNTEAFF. Written as DNA, the CDR3 is TGTGCCAGCAGCTTAAGTGGGGCAAACCTGAACACTGAAGCTTTCTTT. The full variable domain, its missing parts supplied by reference TRBV5-6 and TRBJ1-1, is DAGVTQSPTHLIKTRGQQVTLRCSPKSGHDTVSWYQQALGQGPQFIFQYYEEEERQRGNFPDRFSGHQFPNYSSELNVNALLLGDSALYLCASSLSGANLNTEAFFGQGTRLTVV.

The chain couples TRBV5-1 to TRBJ2-5; D uncertain. CDR1 and CDR2 (germline): SGHRS, YFSETQ. The CDR3 is made up of 13 amino acids. Trimming took off 6 bases at V and 4 bases at J, with 13 bases between the two ends. In nucleotides, the CDR3 is TGCGCCAGCAAGATAGATCTAGGAGAGACCCAGTACTTC. Translating it yields CASKIDLGETQYF. The full variable domain, its missing parts supplied by reference TRBV5-1 and TRBJ2-5, is KAGVTQTPRYLIKTRGQQVTLSCSPISGHRSVSWYQQTPGQGLQFLFEYFSETQRNKGNFPGRFSGRQFSNSRSEMNVSTLELGDSALYLCASKIDLGETQYFGPGTRLLVL.

Comment on this clone: This sample also contains other DNA sequences that code for the same CDR3. The V call is TRBV4-1, the J call TRBJ1-2; no clear D. With 0 bases removed from V and 0 bases from J, the gap between germline ends came to 8 bases. This CDR3 is 15 amino acids long. CDR1 is MGHRA and CDR2 is YSYEKL in the germline V gene. Here the CDR3 DNA reads TGCGCCAGCAGCCAAGATTCGGCCGCTAACTATGGCTACACCTTC. This gives the protein CASSQDSAANYGYTF.

V usage is TRBV5-4 and J usage is TRBJ2-3; 8 nucleotides align to TRBD1. CDR1 and CDR2 (germline): SGHNT, YYREEE (reference sequence). The CDR3 is made up of 15 amino acids. Unmatched junction bases numbered 3, after V lost 1 base and J lost 2 bases. CDR3 nucleotide sequence: TGTGCCAGCAGCTTGCTGACAGGGGTCACAGATACGCAGTATTTT. Translating it yields CASSLLTGVTDTQYF.

The chain combines TRBV5-4 with TRBJ2-5; TRBD2 matches at 11 bases. CDR1 and CDR2 from the germline V gene are SGHNT and YYREEE (reference sequence). This CDR3 is 15 amino acids long. The ends lost 4 bases at V and 1 base at J; junction bases unmatched: 3. The CDR3 coding sequence is TGTGCCAGCAGCGTGGGACTAGCGGTCCAAGAGACCCAGTACTTC. Translation: CASSVGLAVQETQYF.

This clone appeared a few times. The chain employs TRBV6-5 and TRBJ2-1; no clear D. In germline, CDR1 is MNHEY, CDR2 SVGAGI. Trimming took 6 bases from V and 8 from J, leaving 11 bases between them. There are 12 residues in the CDR3. The chain's CDR3 is CASRSTTDEQFF. The CDR3 bases are TGTGCCAGCAGGTCAACCACTGATGAGCAGTTCTTC.

This clone was found many times. The V and J genes are TRBV2 and TRBJ2-5, with TRBD2 identical over 9 bases. The J segment lost 6 bases and the V segment lost 6 bases, leaving 5 bases of the junction unmatched. Germline V gives CDR1 SNHLY, CDR2 FYNNEI. This CDR3 is built from 13 residues. The CDR3: CASSWTSAKTQYF. For the CDR3, the DNA is TGTGCCAGCAGCTGGACTAGCGCGAAGACCCAGTACTTC.

This clone turned up a few times. This chain uses TRBV9 with TRBJ2-2; possible D gene TRBD1, 6 bases. Trimming stripped 3 bases from V and 1 base from J, with 16 bases between. This CDR3 has 17 amino acids. The V gene's germline CDR1 is SGDLS and CDR2 YYNGEE. The CDR3 is CASSGLHKGQNTGELFF. CDR3 in DNA: TGTGCCAGCAGCGGCCTCCACAAGGGACAGAACACCGGGGAGCTGTTTTTT.

This rearrangement joins TRBV30 to TRBJ1-4, with D perhaps matching TRBD1 (6 bases). The germline V gene has CDR1 GTSNPN and CDR2 SVGIG (reference sequence). The length of the CDR3 is 16 residues. V was clipped by 3 bases and J by 0 bases, with 14 bases between them. The CDR3 sequence is CAWSAGTSTTNEKLFF. The CDR3 DNA follows: TGTGCCTGGAGCGCCGGGACATCGACAACTAATGAAAAACTGTTTTTT.